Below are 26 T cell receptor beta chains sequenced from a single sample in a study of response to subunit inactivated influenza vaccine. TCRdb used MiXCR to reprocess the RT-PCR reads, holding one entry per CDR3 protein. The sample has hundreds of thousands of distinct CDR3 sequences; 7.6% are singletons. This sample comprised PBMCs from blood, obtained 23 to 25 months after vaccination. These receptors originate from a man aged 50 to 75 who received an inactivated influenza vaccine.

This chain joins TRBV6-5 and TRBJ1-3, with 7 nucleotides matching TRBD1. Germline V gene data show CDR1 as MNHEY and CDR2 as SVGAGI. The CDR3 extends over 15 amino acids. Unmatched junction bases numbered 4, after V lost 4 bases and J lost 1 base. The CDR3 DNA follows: TGTGCCAGCAGTTCTGAACAGGGGTCTGGAAACACCATATATTTT. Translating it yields CASSSEQGSGNTIYF.

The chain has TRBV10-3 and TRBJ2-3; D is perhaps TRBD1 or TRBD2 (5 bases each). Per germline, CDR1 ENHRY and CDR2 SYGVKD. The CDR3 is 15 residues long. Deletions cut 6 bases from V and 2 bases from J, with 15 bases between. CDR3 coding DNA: TGTGCCATCAGCCGACGGGGCGAAAACACAGATACGCAGTATTTT. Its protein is CAISRRGENTDTQYF.

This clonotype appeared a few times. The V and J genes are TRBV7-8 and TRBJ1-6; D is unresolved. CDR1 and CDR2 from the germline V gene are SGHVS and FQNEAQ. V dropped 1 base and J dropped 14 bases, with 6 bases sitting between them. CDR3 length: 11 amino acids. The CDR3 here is CASSLGEALHF. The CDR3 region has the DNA TGTGCCAGCAGCTTAGGAGAGGCCCTCCACTTT.

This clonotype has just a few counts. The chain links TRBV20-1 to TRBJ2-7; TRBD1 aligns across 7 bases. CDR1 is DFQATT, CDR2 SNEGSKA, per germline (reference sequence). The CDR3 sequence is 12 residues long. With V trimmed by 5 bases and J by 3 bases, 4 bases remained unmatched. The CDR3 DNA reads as TGCAGTGCTGGACAGGCCTACTACGAGCAGTACTTC. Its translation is CSAGQAYYEQYF.

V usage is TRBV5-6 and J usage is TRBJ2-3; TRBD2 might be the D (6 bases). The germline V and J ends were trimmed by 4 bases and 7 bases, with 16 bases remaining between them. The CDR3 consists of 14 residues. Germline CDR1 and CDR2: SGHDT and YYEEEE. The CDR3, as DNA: TGTGCCAGCAGCGTCCTAGCGCCTACAAATACGCAGTATTTT. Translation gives CASSVLAPTNTQYF. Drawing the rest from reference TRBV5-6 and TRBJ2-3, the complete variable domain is DAGVTQSPTHLIKTRGQQVTLRCSPKSGHDTVSWYQQALGQGPQFIFQYYEEEERQRGNFPDRFSGHQFPNYSSELNVNALLLGDSALYLCASSVLAPTNTQYFGPGTRLTVL.

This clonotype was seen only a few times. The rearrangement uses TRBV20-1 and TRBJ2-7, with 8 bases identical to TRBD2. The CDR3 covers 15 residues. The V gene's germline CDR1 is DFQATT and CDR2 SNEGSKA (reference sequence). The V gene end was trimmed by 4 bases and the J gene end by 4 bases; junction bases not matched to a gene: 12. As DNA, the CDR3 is TGCAGTGCTAATAAGATAGCGGGATCGAGGTACGAGCAGTACTTC. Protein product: CSANKIAGSRYEQYF.

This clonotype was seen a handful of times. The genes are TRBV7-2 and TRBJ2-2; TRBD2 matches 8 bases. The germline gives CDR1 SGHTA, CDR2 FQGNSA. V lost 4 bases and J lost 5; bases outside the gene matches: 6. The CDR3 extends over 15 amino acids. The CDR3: CASSSWASGTGELFF. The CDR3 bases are TGTGCCAGCAGCTCTTGGGCTAGCGGGACCGGGGAGCTGTTTTTT.

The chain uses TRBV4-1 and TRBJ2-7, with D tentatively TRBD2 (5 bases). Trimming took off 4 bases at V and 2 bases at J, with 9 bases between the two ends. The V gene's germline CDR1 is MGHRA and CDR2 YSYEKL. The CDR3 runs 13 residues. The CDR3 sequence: CASSRTPAYEQYF. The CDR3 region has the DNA TGCGCCAGCAGCCGGACTCCAGCCTACGAGCAGTACTTC.

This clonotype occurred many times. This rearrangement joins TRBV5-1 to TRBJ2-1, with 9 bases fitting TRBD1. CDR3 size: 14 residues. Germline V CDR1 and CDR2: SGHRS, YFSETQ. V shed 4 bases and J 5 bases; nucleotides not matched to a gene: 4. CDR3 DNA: TGCGCCAGCAGCCCGGACAGGGGCAACAATGAGCAGTTCTTC. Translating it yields CASSPDRGNNEQFF.

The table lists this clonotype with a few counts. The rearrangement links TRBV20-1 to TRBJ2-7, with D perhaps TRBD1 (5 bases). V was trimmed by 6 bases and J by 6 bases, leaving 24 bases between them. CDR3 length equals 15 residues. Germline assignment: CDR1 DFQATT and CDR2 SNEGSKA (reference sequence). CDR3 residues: CSALDGADLWGEQYF. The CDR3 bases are TGCAGTGCCCTAGATGGGGCTGACCTATGGGGCGAGCAGTACTTC.

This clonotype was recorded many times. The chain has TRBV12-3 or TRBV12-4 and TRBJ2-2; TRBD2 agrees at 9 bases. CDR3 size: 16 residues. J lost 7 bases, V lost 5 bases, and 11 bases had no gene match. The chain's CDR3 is CASSVGAGGPVGELFF. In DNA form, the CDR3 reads TGTGCCAGCAGTGTCGGTGCGGGAGGGCCGGTCGGGGAGCTGTTTTTT.

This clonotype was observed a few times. The CDR3 region is CASSQDLLAGGPHEQFF. CDR3 DNA: TGTGCCAGCAGCCAGGATTTACTAGCGGGAGGGCCCCATGAGCAGTTCTTC. The V and J genes are TRBV4-2 and TRBJ2-1; 13 bases fit TRBD2. The V and J ends lost 3 bases and 8 bases, in that order; junction bases with no gene match: 10. Germline V gene sequence: CDR1 LGHNA, CDR2 YNFKEQ. This CDR3 comprises 17 residues.

CDR3 in amino acids: CASSSNTLPDTQYF. CDR3 sequence (DNA): TGCGCCAGCAGCTCCAATACCCTTCCAGATACGCAGTATTTT. The J gene is TRBJ2-3, the V gene TRBV5-1; no clear D. V was trimmed by 3 bases and J by 4 bases, leaving 12 bases between them. The CDR3 spans 14 residues. Germline V gene data show CDR1 as SGHRS and CDR2 as YFSETQ.

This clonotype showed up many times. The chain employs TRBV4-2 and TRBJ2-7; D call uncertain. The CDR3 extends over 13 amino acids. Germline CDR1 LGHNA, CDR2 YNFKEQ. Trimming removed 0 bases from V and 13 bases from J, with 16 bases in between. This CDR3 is CASSQERRLERYF. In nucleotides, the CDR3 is TGTGCCAGCAGCCAAGAGAGGCGGCTGGAACGATACTTC.

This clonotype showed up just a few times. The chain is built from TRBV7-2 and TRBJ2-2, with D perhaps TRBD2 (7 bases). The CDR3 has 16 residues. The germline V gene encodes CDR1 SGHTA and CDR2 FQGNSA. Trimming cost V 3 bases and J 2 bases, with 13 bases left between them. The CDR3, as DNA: TGTGCCAGCAGCTTCCAAGGGGGGGCAAACACCGGGGAGCTGTTTTTT. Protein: CASSFQGGANTGELFF.

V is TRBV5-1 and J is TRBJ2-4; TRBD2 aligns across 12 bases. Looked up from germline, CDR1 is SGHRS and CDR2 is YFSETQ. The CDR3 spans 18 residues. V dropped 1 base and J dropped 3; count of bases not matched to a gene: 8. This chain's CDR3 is CASSLSLAGGLVKNIQYF. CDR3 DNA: TGCGCCAGCAGCTTGTCCCTAGCGGGAGGGCTGGTCAAAAACATTCAGTACTTC. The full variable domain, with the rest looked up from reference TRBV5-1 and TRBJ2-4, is KAGVTQTPRYLIKTRGQQVTLSCSPISGHRSVSWYQQTPGQGLQFLFEYFSETQRNKGNFPGRFSGRQFSNSRSEMNVSTLELGDSALYLCASSLSLAGGLVKNIQYFGAGTRLSVL.

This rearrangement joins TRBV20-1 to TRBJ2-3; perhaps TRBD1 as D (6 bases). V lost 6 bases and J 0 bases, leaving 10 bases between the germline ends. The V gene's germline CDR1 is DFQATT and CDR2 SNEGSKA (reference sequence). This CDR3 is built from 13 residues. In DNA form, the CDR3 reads TGCAGTGCCAGTACAGGGAGCACAGATACGCAGTATTTT. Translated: CSASTGSTDTQYF.

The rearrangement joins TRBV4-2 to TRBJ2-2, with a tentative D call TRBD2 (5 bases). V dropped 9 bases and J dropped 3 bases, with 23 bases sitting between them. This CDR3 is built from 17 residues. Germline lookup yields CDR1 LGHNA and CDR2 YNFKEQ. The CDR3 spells CARGLGRVGVHTGELFF. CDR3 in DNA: TGTGCCAGGGGCCTCGGGCGCGTCGGGGTACACACCGGGGAGCTGTTTTTT.

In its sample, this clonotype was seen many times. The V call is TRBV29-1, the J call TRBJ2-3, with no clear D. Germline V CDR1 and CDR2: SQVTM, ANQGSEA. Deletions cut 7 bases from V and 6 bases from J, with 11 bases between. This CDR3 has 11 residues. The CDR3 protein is CSANPADTQYF. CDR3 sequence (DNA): TGCAGCGCCAACCCGGCGGATACGCAGTATTTT.

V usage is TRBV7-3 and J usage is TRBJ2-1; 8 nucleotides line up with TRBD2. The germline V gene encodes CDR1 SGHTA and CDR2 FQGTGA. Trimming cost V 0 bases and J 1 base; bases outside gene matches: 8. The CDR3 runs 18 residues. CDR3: CASSLTVSGTRSYNEQFF. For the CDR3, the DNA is TGTGCCAGCAGCTTAACCGTCTCCGGGACTAGATCCTACAATGAGCAGTTCTTC.

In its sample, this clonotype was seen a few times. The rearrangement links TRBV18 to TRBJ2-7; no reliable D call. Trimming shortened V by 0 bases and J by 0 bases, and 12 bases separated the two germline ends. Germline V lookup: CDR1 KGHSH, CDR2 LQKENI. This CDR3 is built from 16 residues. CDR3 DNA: TGTGCCAGCTCACCACCCATGGGGTCCAGCTCCTACGAGCAGTACTTC. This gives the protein CASSPPMGSSSYEQYF.

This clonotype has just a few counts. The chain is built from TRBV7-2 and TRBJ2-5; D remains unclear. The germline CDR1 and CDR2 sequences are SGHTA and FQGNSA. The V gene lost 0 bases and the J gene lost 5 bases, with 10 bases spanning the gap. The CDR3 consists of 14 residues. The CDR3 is CASSLAFRAETQYF. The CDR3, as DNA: TGTGCCAGCAGCTTAGCTTTCAGAGCTGAGACCCAGTACTTC.

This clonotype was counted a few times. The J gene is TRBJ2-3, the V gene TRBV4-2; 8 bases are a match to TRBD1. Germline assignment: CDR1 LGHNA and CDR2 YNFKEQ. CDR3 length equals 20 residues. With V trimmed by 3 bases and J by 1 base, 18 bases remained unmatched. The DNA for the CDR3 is TGTGCCAGCAGCCATATTGCGGGACAGGCTTTTTCCGAGGGCACAGATACGCAGTATTTT. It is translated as CASSHIAGQAFSEGTDTQYF.

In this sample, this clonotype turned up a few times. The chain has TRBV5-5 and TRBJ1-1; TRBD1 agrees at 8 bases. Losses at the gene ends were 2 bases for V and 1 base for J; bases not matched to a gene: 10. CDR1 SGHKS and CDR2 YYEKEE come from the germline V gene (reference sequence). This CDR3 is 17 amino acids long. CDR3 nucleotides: TGTGCCAGCAGCTTTTCCCTATCCGGACAGGGGAACACTGAAGCTTTCTTT. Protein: CASSFSLSGQGNTEAFF.

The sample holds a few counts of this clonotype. The CDR3 loop is CASRPPHGDTQYF. The CDR3 region has the DNA TGTGCCAGCAGACCCCCCCACGGAGATACGCAGTATTTT. The V gene is TRBV12-3 or TRBV12-4, the J gene TRBJ2-3, with D unclear. V lost 6 bases and J 5 bases, leaving 12 bases between the germline ends. This CDR3 spans 13 amino acids.

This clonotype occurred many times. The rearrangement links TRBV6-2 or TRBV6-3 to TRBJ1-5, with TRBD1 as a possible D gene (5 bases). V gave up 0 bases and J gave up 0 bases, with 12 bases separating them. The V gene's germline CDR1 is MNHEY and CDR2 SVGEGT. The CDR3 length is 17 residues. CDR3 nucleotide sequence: TGTGCCAGCAGTTACTCACGGGGGTACACTAGCAATCAGCCCCAGCATTTT. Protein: CASSYSRGYTSNQPQHF.